The 30 T cell receptor beta chains presented below share a single source sample, sequenced in a study of blood T cell repertoires in COVID-19. The assay was immunoSEQ multiplex PCR, and TCRdb's table has in-frame clones only and misses some. The repertoire includes about 84,000 clones, less than 85% of them detected once, and 7% sits in the top ten. Sequencing input: peripheral blood. These receptors were collected from an older man with acute or convalescent COVID-19.

The V call is TRBV11-3, the J call TRBJ2-2; 7 nucleotides line up with TRBD1. The CDR3 totals 15 residues. V gave up 2 bases and J gave up 3 bases; unmatched junction bases: 3. Germline loops: CDR1 SGHNT, CDR2 YENEEA. The CDR3 coding sequence is TGTGCCAGCAGCTTAAGAACAGGGGACACCGGGGAGCTGTTTTTT. Its protein is CASSLRTGDTGELFF.

The DNA of the CDR3 is TGTGCCAGTAGTATAGGGCCGGGGGGCATAGATACGCAGTATTTT. Residues: CASSIGPGGIDTQYF. The chain links TRBV19 to TRBJ2-3, with TRBD2 as a possible D gene (7 bases). The V end lost 1 base, the J end lost 5 bases, and 13 bases lay between the germline ends. Germline lookup yields CDR1 LNHDA and CDR2 SQIVND (reference sequence). This CDR3 contains 15 residues.

The CDR3 sequence: CASSSGQSTGELFF. In nucleotides, the CDR3 is TGCGCCAGCAGCTCCGGACAGAGCACCGGGGAGCTGTTTTTT. J is TRBJ2-2 and V is TRBV5-1; TRBD1 is a possible D gene (6 bases). Looked up from germline, CDR1 is SGHRS and CDR2 is YFSETQ. CDR3 length equals 14 residues. Trimming removed 3 bases from V and 4 bases from J, with 10 bases in between.

This clone occurred a few times. The chain links TRBV2 to TRBJ1-3; 7 positions match TRBD1. The V gene end was trimmed by 6 bases and the J gene end by 6 bases; junction bases not matched to a gene: 11. The CDR3 contains 15 residues. Per germline, CDR1 SNHLY and CDR2 FYNNEI. CDR3 DNA sequence: TGTGCCAGCAGCCGCAACGACAGGGAAACAAACACCATATATTTT. It specifies CASSRNDRETNTIYF.

The chain employs TRBV4-1 and TRBJ1-1; D call uncertain. Germline values: CDR1 MGHRA, CDR2 YSYEKL. V was trimmed by 0 bases and J by 0 bases, leaving 5 bases between them. CDR3 length equals 14 residues. The CDR3 coding sequence is TGCGCCAGCAGCCAAGAGACAATGAACACTGAAGCTTTCTTT. Its translation: CASSQETMNTEAFF.

The J gene is TRBJ1-1, the V gene TRBV19; 7 bases are shared with TRBD1. In germline, CDR1 is LNHDA, CDR2 SQIVND (reference sequence). The ends lost 10 bases at V and 0 bases at J; junction bases unmatched: 5. This CDR3 region has 13 residues. CDR3 nucleotides: TGTGCCACAGGGGACAGCATGAACACTGAAGCTTTCTTT. It encodes CATGDSMNTEAFF.

This chain joins TRBV6-5 and TRBJ2-3; 7 bases line up with TRBD2. Germline V gene sequence: CDR1 MNHEY, CDR2 SVGAGI. CDR3 length: 15 amino acids. V dropped 0 bases and J dropped 7; count of bases not matched to a gene: 7. The CDR3 protein is CASSYSGGVSNTQYF. The CDR3 nucleotides are TGTGCCAGCAGTTACTCGGGGGGGGTCTCTAATACGCAGTATTTT.

This chain joins TRBV2 and TRBJ2-5, with D tentatively TRBD1 (5 bases). V lost 6 bases and J lost 2, with 13 bases in between. Germline-derived CDR1 and CDR2 are SNHLY and FYNNEI. CDR3 length: 14 amino acids. The DNA for the CDR3 is TGTGCCAGCAGCAGGCGGCAGGGACAAGAGACCCAGTACTTC. Residues: CASSRRQGQETQYF.

The V gene is TRBV16, the J gene TRBJ2-6; 9 bases map to TRBD1. This CDR3 comprises 17 residues. Germline V gene sequence: CDR1 KGHSY, CDR2 FQNENV. Trimming at V came to 4 bases and at J to 0 bases, leaving 4 bases not matched to a gene. CDR3 protein: CASSPGQGPSGANVLTF. DNA of the CDR3: TGTGCCAGCAGCCCCGGACAGGGGCCCTCTGGGGCCAACGTCCTGACTTTC. Variable domain in full (rest from reference TRBV16 and TRBJ2-6): GEEVAQTPKHLVRGEGQKAKLYCAPIKGHSYVFWYQQVLKNEFKFLISFQNENVFDETGMPKERFSAKCLPNSPCSLEIQATKLEDSAVYFCASSPGQGPSGANVLTFGAGSRLTVL.

The V and J genes are TRBV5-1 and TRBJ2-3; TRBD1 might be the D (5 bases). Trimming removed 0 bases from V and 6 bases from J, with 11 bases in between. The CDR3 has 14 residues. Germline V gene lookup returns CDR1 SGHRS and CDR2 YFSETQ. CDR3 sequence (DNA): TGCGCCAGCAGCTTGGAAGGGGCCCGGGATACGCAGTATTTT. The encoded protein is CASSLEGARDTQYF.

The count of this clone is one. One junction end does not reproduce the germline sequence, and a read error may be involved. The chain joins TRBV28 to TRBJ2-5; TRBD2 matches at 8 bases. The CDR3 sequence is 15 residues long. Germline V gene sequence: CDR1 MDHEN, CDR2 SYDVKM. The CDR3 here is CASSTPASGQGTQYF. As DNA, the CDR3 is TGTGCCAGCAGTACCCCCGCTAGCGGGCAAGGGACCCAGTACTTC.

The V gene is TRBV19, the J gene TRBJ1-2, with TRBD1 identical over 10 bases. The V segment lost 6 bases and the J segment 6 bases; nucleotides outside the gene matches: 4. The germline gives CDR1 LNHDA, CDR2 SQIVND (reference sequence). The CDR3 length is 13 residues. The CDR3 protein is CASSKTGGNGYTF. The CDR3, as DNA: TGTGCCAGTAGCAAGACAGGGGGCAATGGCTACACCTTC.

The V gene is TRBV11-2, the J gene TRBJ2-7; 8 bases are shared with TRBD1. J gave up 3 bases and V 3 bases, and 1 base lay outside the gene matches. The CDR3 is 13 residues long. Germline CDR1 SGHAT, CDR2 FQNNGV. CDR3 sequence (DNA): TGTGCCAGCAGCTTGGGACAGGTCTACGAGCAGTACTTC. Protein product: CASSLGQVYEQYF.

The sample holds a few counts of this clone. The chain uses TRBV10-1 and TRBJ1-1; D call uncertain. Germline V lookup: CDR1 WNHNN, CDR2 SYGVQD (reference sequence). The CDR3 totals 13 residues. Between the trimmed V and J ends, which lost 4 bases and 4 bases, there was a span of 10 bases. The CDR3 sequence is CASSAGSLTEAFF. The DNA of the CDR3 is TGCGCCAGCAGTGCCGGGTCCCTCACTGAAGCTTTCTTT.

V and J are TRBV29-1 and TRBJ2-5; D unresolved. Looked up from germline, CDR1 is SQVTM and CDR2 is ANQGSEA. V was trimmed by 2 bases and J by 7 bases, leaving 14 bases between them. CDR3 length: 13 amino acids. CDR3 protein: CSVEQKAGGTQYF. The CDR3 coding sequence is TGCAGCGTTGAACAAAAGGCTGGCGGGACCCAGTACTTC.

V gene TRBV28 combines with J gene TRBJ1-1, with D possibly TRBD1 on 6 matching bases. The germline V and J ends were trimmed by 7 bases and 7 bases, with 19 bases remaining between them. CDR1 is MDHEN, CDR2 SYDVKM, per germline. CDR3 size: 14 residues. The CDR3 loop is CASTKGQGQREAFF. DNA of the CDR3: TGTGCCAGCACAAAGGGACAAGGTCAACGTGAAGCTTTCTTT.

This clone has more than one count but fewer than ten. V and J are TRBV5-5 and TRBJ1-1; 7 positions match TRBD1. V was clipped by 5 bases and J by 7 bases; unmatched bases: 8. CDR3 length: 13 amino acids. Germline V gives CDR1 SGHKS, CDR2 YYEKEE (reference sequence). The CDR3 region has the DNA TGTGCCAGCAGTTCCTCACAGGGGAATGAAGCTTTCTTT. The encoded protein is CASSSSQGNEAFF. Full variable domain (outside the CDR3, taken from reference TRBV5-5 and TRBJ1-1): DAGVTQSPTHLIKTRGQQVTLRCSPISGHKSVSWYQQVLGQGPQFIFQYYEKEERGRGNFPDRFSARQFPNYSSELNVNALLLGDSALYLCASSSSQGNEAFFGQGTRLTVV.

The chain carries TRBV7-9 and TRBJ2-7; a possible D gene is TRBD2 (6 bases). There are 15 residues in the CDR3. Germline assignment: CDR1 SEHNR and CDR2 FQNEAQ (reference sequence). V shed 5 bases and J shed 2 bases, with 16 bases lying between them. Written as DNA, the CDR3 is TGTGCCAGCAGCACACCATTGGGGGGAACCTACGAGCAGTACTTC. This encodes CASSTPLGGTYEQYF.

This clone came up a few times. The V call is TRBV27, the J call TRBJ1-1; D is perhaps TRBD1 (5 bases). Germline CDR1 MNHEY, CDR2 SMNVEV (reference sequence). This CDR3 is 15 amino acids long. V dropped 2 bases and J dropped 1 base, with 11 bases sitting between them. The CDR3 loop is CASSLQGGRNTEAFF. The CDR3 DNA follows: TGTGCCAGCAGTTTACAGGGCGGGAGGAACACTGAAGCTTTCTTT.

The rearrangement uses TRBV12-3 or TRBV12-4 and TRBJ1-1, with 7 nucleotides matching TRBD1. CDR3 length: 13 amino acids. The V gene end was trimmed by 1 base and the J gene end by 11 bases; junction bases not matched to a gene: 7. The CDR3 loop is CASSLDEGAGAFF. The DNA for the CDR3 is TGTGCCAGCAGTTTAGACGAGGGGGCCGGGGCTTTCTTT.

This sequence joins TRBV30 and TRBJ1-6; unclear D gene. Trimming left V 4 bases short and J 4 bases short, with 14 bases between. The germline CDR1 and CDR2 sequences are GTSNPN and SVGIG (reference sequence). This CDR3 is built from 15 residues. CDR3 region: CAWTSREGYNSPLHF. The CDR3 DNA is TGTGCCTGGACCTCTAGGGAGGGTTATAATTCACCCCTCCACTTT. Full variable domain (missing parts from reference TRBV30 and TRBJ1-6): SQTIHQWPATLVQPVGSPLSLECTVEGTSNPNLYWYRQAAGRGLQLLFYSVGIGQISSEVPQNLSASRPQDRQFILSSKKLLLSDSGFYLCAWTSREGYNSPLHFGNGTRLTVT.

The V call is TRBV5-1, the J call TRBJ2-1; TRBD2 aligns across 9 bases. V dropped 4 bases and J dropped 6; count of bases not matched to a gene: 8. Germline V gene data show CDR1 as SGHRS and CDR2 as YFSETQ. This CDR3 is 15 amino acids long. CDR3 nucleotide sequence: TGCGCCAGCAGCGCGGGAGGGATGGAGTTCAATGAGCAGTTCTTC. This encodes CASSAGGMEFNEQFF.

The CDR3 bases are TGTGCCAGCCGTCCGGGACAGGGAGTGGAGGGGGCCAACGTCCTGACTTTC. Residues: CASRPGQGVEGANVLTF. The chain joins TRBV6-4 to TRBJ2-6; 9 positions match TRBD1. Germline-derived CDR1 and CDR2 are MRHNA and SNTAGT. With V trimmed by 8 bases and J by 4 bases, 12 bases remained unmatched. The CDR3 loop spans 17 amino acids.

J is TRBJ1-2 and V is TRBV18; the match to TRBD1 covers 8 bases. The CDR3 runs to 15 residues. V was pared by 6 bases and J by 8 bases, with 14 bases of the junction left unmatched. Germline loops: CDR1 KGHSH, CDR2 LQKENI. CDR3 protein: CASSPIDRGGDGYTF. CDR3 DNA sequence: TGTGCCAGCTCCCCTATTGACAGGGGAGGAGACGGCTACACCTTC.

This clone was picked up a small number of times. This chain links TRBV7-8 with TRBJ2-2; 12 nucleotides match TRBD2. The V gene's germline CDR1 is SGHVS and CDR2 FQNEAQ. The CDR3 consists of 18 residues. V lost 5 bases to trimming and J lost 8 bases; unmatched junction nucleotides: 15. CDR3 sequence reads: CASSPLLAGGRKTGELFF. In DNA form, the CDR3 reads TGTGCCAGCAGCCCCCTCCTAGCGGGGGGGCGCAAAACGGGGGAGCTGTTTTTT. Full variable domain (remainder filled in from reference TRBV7-8 and TRBJ2-2): GAGVSQSPRYKVAKRGQDVALRCDPISGHVSLFWYQQALGQGPEFLTYFQNEAQLDKSGLPSDRFFAERPEGSVSTLKIQRTQQEDSAVYLCASSPLLAGGRKTGELFFGEGSRLTVL.

V is TRBV28 and J is TRBJ1-2; 9 bases are shared with TRBD1. This CDR3 region has 15 residues. CDR1 and CDR2 from the germline V gene are MDHEN and SYDVKM. J lost 6 bases, V lost 5 bases, and 10 bases had no gene match. CDR3 DNA sequence: TGTGCCAGCAGTATAACTTTACGACAGGGGGATGGCTACACCTTC. This translates into CASSITLRQGDGYTF.

This chain joins TRBV19 and TRBJ1-5; TRBD1 aligns across 8 bases. The germline V gene encodes CDR1 LNHDA and CDR2 SQIVND (reference sequence). Trimming removed 2 bases from V and 6 bases from J; junction bases left unmatched: 6. This CDR3 is 15 amino acids long. The CDR3 is CASSISDRDGQPQHF. In nucleotides, the CDR3 is TGTGCCAGTAGTATATCGGACAGGGACGGTCAGCCCCAGCATTTT.

In DNA, the CDR3 is TGTGCCACCAGCATACCAGACAGGGGTGAGGAGACCCAGTACTTC. This gives the protein CATSIPDRGEETQYF. The rearrangement uses TRBV15 and TRBJ2-5; 8 bases agree with TRBD1. V was clipped by 4 bases and J by 5 bases; unmatched bases: 9. CDR3 length: 15 residues. Germline CDR1 is LNHNV and CDR2 is YYDKDF (reference sequence).

The V and J genes are TRBV11-3 and TRBJ2-2; D possibly corresponds to TRBD2 (5 bases). V was clipped by 5 bases and J by 10 bases, with 17 bases between them. This CDR3 has 14 amino acids. The V gene's germline CDR1 is SGHNT and CDR2 YENEEA. The CDR3 sequence is CASSPRTGDAELFF. The CDR3 coding sequence is TGTGCCAGCAGCCCTCGGACCGGGGATGCGGAGCTGTTTTTT.

This clone appeared many times. The J gene is TRBJ1-2, the V gene TRBV6-5; 8 bases agree with TRBD1. The CDR3 consists of 14 residues. Unmatched junction bases numbered 6, after V lost 5 bases and J lost 4 bases. Germline CDR1 MNHEY, CDR2 SVGAGI. CDR3 nucleotide sequence: TGTGCCAGCAGTCCAGGGGGCTCCCTCTATGGCTACACCTTC. It is translated as CASSPGGSLYGYTF.